The 18 T cell receptor beta chains presented below share a single source sample, sequenced in a study of identical twins. In TCRdb, the 5' RACE reads were re-called with MiXCR into one record per CDR3 protein. Of approximately 350,000 distinct CDR3 sequences listed, around an eighth were seen once; the top ten hold 6% to 9%. These data also featured in a second study, about yellow fever vaccine responses in identical twins.

The specimen sequenced was CD8+ T cells sorted from blood. The receptors were gathered from a woman younger than 35 in good health.

This clonotype showed up many times. This CDR3 reads CASSWTLEPHETQYF. The DNA for the CDR3 is TGTGCCAGCAGCTGGACTCTGGAACCGCACGAGACCCAGTACTTC. The V gene is TRBV7-9, the J gene TRBJ2-5, with D perhaps TRBD2 (5 bases). Germline assignment: CDR1 SEHNR and CDR2 FQNEAQ (reference sequence). CDR3 length: 15 amino acids. Trimming removed 4 bases from V and 5 bases from J, with 17 bases in between. The full variable domain, completed using reference TRBV7-9 and TRBJ2-5, is DTGVSQNPRHKITKRGQNVTFRCDPISEHNRLYWYRQTLGQGPEFLTYFQNEAQLEKSRLLSDRFSAERPKGSFSTLEIQRTEQGDSAMYLCASSWTLEPHETQYFGPGTRLLVL.

This chain connects TRBV2 to TRBJ1-1; 8 bases line up with TRBD1. The CDR3 covers 14 residues. J lost 4 bases, V lost 8 bases, and 9 bases had no gene match. Germline V gene sequence: CDR1 SNHLY, CDR2 FYNNEI. The CDR3 sequence is CASEETGDITEAFF. The CDR3, as DNA: TGTGCCAGCGAGGAGACAGGGGATATCACTGAAGCTTTCTTT.

V usage is TRBV6-4 and J usage is TRBJ2-1; TRBD2 aligns across 9 bases. The germline V gene has CDR1 MRHNA and CDR2 SNTAGT. The CDR3 runs to 15 residues. After removal of 0 bases from V and 9 bases from J, the junction contained 6 bases not matched to a gene. CDR3 sequence: CASSDSGGGAREQFF. The DNA for the CDR3 is TGTGCCAGCAGTGACTCGGGCGGGGGGGCCCGTGAGCAGTTCTTC.

V and J are TRBV15 and TRBJ1-6; a possible D gene is TRBD1 (6 bases). V lost 3 bases and J 2 bases, leaving 11 bases between the germline ends. Germline V gives CDR1 LNHNV, CDR2 YYDKDF (reference sequence). The CDR3 extends over 16 amino acids. CDR3 in DNA: TGTGCCACCAGCAGCCAGGGGAACACCTATAATTCACCCCTCCACTTT. Amino acid sequence: CATSSQGNTYNSPLHF.

This clonotype was counted a few times. This sequence joins TRBV25-1 and TRBJ2-1; TRBD2 matches at 7 bases. CDR1 MGHDK and CDR2 SYGVNS come from the germline V gene. This CDR3 comprises 16 residues. With V trimmed by 2 bases and J by 5 bases, 9 bases remained unmatched. In nucleotides, the CDR3 is TGTGCCAGCAGTGAAAGCGGCGAGCGGGGAAACAATGAGCAGTTCTTC. This translates into CASSESGERGNNEQFF.

This clonotype was recorded a few times. The chain joins TRBV20-1 to TRBJ2-5; 7 bases agree with TRBD2. Germline CDR1 is DFQATT and CDR2 is SNEGSKA (reference sequence). V lost 0 bases, J lost 4 bases, and 8 bases stayed unmatched. The CDR3 has 15 residues. The CDR3 sequence is CSARDLRGNRETQYF. The DNA for the CDR3 is TGCAGTGCTAGAGATTTGCGGGGGAATCGAGAGACCCAGTACTTC.

This clonotype has just a few counts. This chain joins TRBV6-5 and TRBJ1-5, with D possibly being TRBD1 (6 bases). Germline lookup yields CDR1 MNHEY and CDR2 SVGAGI. Trimming took off 4 bases at V and 3 bases at J, with 10 bases between the two ends. This CDR3 is 14 amino acids long. The CDR3 DNA reads as TGTGCCAGCAGTTCCATGGGGGCCAATCAGCCCCAGCATTTT. This sequence encodes CASSSMGANQPQHF.

The chain employs TRBV5-6 and TRBJ2-7, with D hard to call. Per the germline V gene, CDR1 is SGHDT and CDR2 is YYEEEE. This CDR3 spans 15 amino acids. Trimming pared 0 bases from V and 0 bases from J, leaving 10 bases between. This CDR3 reads CASSLVGSGSYEQYV. The CDR3 bases are TGTGCCAGCAGCTTGGTCGGTTCCGGCTCCTACGAGCAGTACGTC.

V is TRBV6-1 and J is TRBJ2-1; the match to TRBD2 covers 10 bases. The CDR3 loop spans 13 amino acids. V shed 10 bases, J shed 4 bases, and the junction held 4 bases outside the gene matches. Germline CDR1 MNHNS, CDR2 SASEGT. The CDR3 spells CATGTSEYNEQFF. For the CDR3, the DNA is TGTGCCACCGGGACTAGCGAATACAATGAGCAGTTCTTC.

The chain links TRBV7-9 to TRBJ2-1; no clear D. CDR3 size: 16 residues. The germline gives CDR1 SEHNR, CDR2 FQNEAQ (reference sequence). V lost 5 bases and J 2 bases, leaving 16 bases between the germline ends. The CDR3 protein is CASSGYRVQPYNEQFF. CDR3 bases: TGTGCCAGCAGCGGTTATAGGGTTCAACCCTACAATGAGCAGTTCTTC.

The chain recombines TRBV12-3 or TRBV12-4 with TRBJ2-1; D is unresolved. Trimming left V 10 bases short and J 4 bases short, with 20 bases between. This CDR3 contains 15 residues. CDR3 sequence reads: CATLPGGWGYNEQFF. Written as DNA, the CDR3 is TGTGCCACCCTACCTGGCGGATGGGGTTACAATGAGCAGTTCTTC.

This clonotype appeared many times. The chain carries TRBV11-2 and TRBJ2-2; no clear D. The V end was cut by 5 bases, the J end by 2 bases, with 6 bases between. Germline CDR1 reads SGHAT; CDR2 reads FQNNGV. CDR3 length: 13 amino acids. CDR3 region: CASSQLNTGELFF. CDR3 in DNA: TGTGCCAGCAGCCAATTAAACACCGGGGAGCTGTTTTTT.

Ten or more counts support this clonotype. The chain is built from TRBV5-1 and TRBJ1-1; TRBD1 matches 10 bases. This CDR3 spans 15 amino acids. CDR1 is SGHRS and CDR2 is YFSETQ in the germline V gene. Trimming took 2 bases from V and 7 from J; bases not matched to a gene: 8. CDR3 sequence: CASSLRRDRGFEAFF. The CDR3 DNA sequence: TGCGCCAGCAGCTTACGCCGGGACAGGGGATTTGAAGCTTTCTTT.

This clonotype was observed at least ten times. This chain links TRBV28 with TRBJ2-3; a possible D gene is TRBD2 (6 bases). This CDR3 spans 15 amino acids. CDR1 MDHEN and CDR2 SYDVKM come from the germline V gene. Trimming removed 2 bases from V and 0 bases from J, with 9 bases in between. As DNA, the CDR3 is TGTGCCAGCAGTTTAGGGGGACTTAGCACAGATACGCAGTATTTT. Translating gives CASSLGGLSTDTQYF. The whole variable domain, filled in from reference TRBV28 and TRBJ2-3, reads DVKVTQSSRYLVKRTGEKVFLECVQDMDHENMFWYRQDPGLGLRLIYFSYDVKMKEKGDIPEGYSVSREKKERFSLILESASTNQTSMYLCASSLGGLSTDTQYFGPGTRLTVL.

The rearrangement uses TRBV21-1 and TRBJ2-3; the table's TRBD1 call for D was not verified on the DNA. TRBV21-1 is recorded as a pseudogene. The CDR3 totals 15 residues. The chain's CDR3 is CASSKPGQGPGTQYF. The CDR3 DNA reads TGTGCCAGCAGCAAGCCGGGACAGGGGCCAGGTACGCAGTATTTT.

The gene calls are TRBV4-1 and TRBJ2-1; 7 bases agree with TRBD2. CDR1 and CDR2 from the germline V gene are MGHRA and YSYEKL. Germline trimming cut 0 bases from V and 0 bases from J; bases unmatched to any gene: 5. CDR3 size: 17 residues. The DNA of the CDR3 is TGCGCCAGCAGCCAAGACGGCGGGGGAAGCTCCTACAATGAGCAGTTCTTC. Translated, it gives CASSQDGGGSSYNEQFF.

The table lists this clonotype with a few counts. The junction does not match germline at one end; this may be a read error. The V and J genes are TRBV28 and TRBJ2-3; maybe TRBD2 (6 bases). The CDR3 spans 13 residues. Germline CDR1 and CDR2: MDHEN and SYDVKM. The CDR3 DNA sequence: TGTGCCAGCAGCCTCACAACGCGGGATTCCAGACATTTT. Translating gives CASSLTTRDSRHF. The full variable domain, its missing parts supplied by reference TRBV28 and TRBJ2-3, is DVKVTQSSRYLVKRTGEKVFLECVQDMDHENMFWYRQDPGLGLRLIYFSYDVKMKEKGDIPEGYSVSREKKERFSLILESASTNQTSMYLCASSLTTRDSRHFGPGTRLTVL.

At least ten counts were recorded for this clonotype. This chain links TRBV7-9 with TRBJ1-6; D not certain. Between the trimmed V and J ends, which lost 0 bases and 10 bases, there was a span of 13 bases. The length of the CDR3 is 15 residues. Germline V lookup: CDR1 SEHNR, CDR2 FQNEAQ (reference sequence). The CDR3 spells CASSLASEGDSPLHF. The DNA of the CDR3 is TGTGCCAGCAGCTTAGCGTCGGAGGGCGACTCACCCCTCCACTTT.